This T cell receptor (beta chain) was identified during a study of T cell responses to AZD1222 COVID-19 vaccine. Study findings and constraints: Baseline antibody screening turned up just six or seven seropositive AZD1222 recipients. As reported, nearly half of all spike-specific TCRs target variant regions that are unmutated.

Here immunoSEQ multiplex PCR was the method, and the copy in TCRdb shows in-frame clones only, minus some. The table has over 85,000 clones, 94% seen once. The germline V gene encodes CDR1 SGHRS and CDR2 YFSETQ. This CDR3 has 13 amino acids. After removal of 4 bases from V and 7 bases from J, the junction contained 6 bases not matched to a gene. In regard to this clone: Its antigen is not identified.

The V call is TRBV5-1, the J call TRBJ1-2, with 8 bases aligning to TRBD1. This receptor was obtained from an adult who received the AZD1222 COVID-19 vaccine. Sequencing was performed on peripheral blood, taken 28 days after the second AZD1222 dose. The CDR3 here is CASSPDRGGGYTF. Written as DNA, the CDR3 is TGCGCCAGCAGCCCTGACAGGGGTGGTGGCTACACCTTC.